The TCR beta chain under discussion was sequenced for a study of T cell responses to AZD1222 COVID-19 vaccine. Overall study findings and caveats: The study found vaccine-associated CD4 TCRs spanning spike, dominant at 160-218 and 743-854.

Generated by immunoSEQ multiplex PCR, the TCRdb table keeps only in-frame clones and is missing some. The sample includes roughly 190,000 clones, more than 85% of them seen just once. Details on this clone: The target antigen is unknown.

This specimen was peripheral blood, taken on day 0 of AZD1222 vaccination. The TCR was taken from an adult in good health.

CDR3 sequence: CASSPPPVKTEAFF. DNA of the CDR3: TGTGCCAGCTCACCACCGCCAGTTAAGACTGAAGCTTTCTTT. The chain carries TRBV18 and TRBJ1-1; D not certain. CDR1 is KGHSH and CDR2 is LQKENI in the germline V gene. The CDR3 loop spans 14 amino acids. Trimming removed 0 bases at V and 5 bases at J, with 10 bases between.